One sample yielded the 27 T cell receptor beta chains listed below, sequenced in a study of CD8 T cells in ankylosing spondylitis. TCRdb ran MiXCR on the 5' RACE reads and lists one entry per CDR3 protein. The table lists approximately 260,000 distinct CDR3 sequences, approximately 20% of them singletons. The sample was blood, either unsorted or a sorted T cell fraction (not recorded which). These TCRs come from a male donor with ankylosing spondylitis or in good health (not recorded which).

The chain joins TRBV4-2 to TRBJ1-3; D is unresolved. Germline loops: CDR1 LGHNA, CDR2 YNFKEQ. Deletions cut 0 bases from V and 0 bases from J, with 6 bases between. This CDR3 is built from 15 residues. The CDR3 nucleotides read TGTGCCAGCAGCCAAGAGGAGTACTCTGGAAACACCATATATTTT. It specifies CASSQEEYSGNTIYF.

This sequence joins TRBV9 and TRBJ2-1; perhaps D is TRBD1 or TRBD2 (6 bases each). The CDR3 spans 17 residues. CDR1 and CDR2 from the germline V gene are SGDLS and YYNGEE. V was clipped by 3 bases and J by 2 bases, with 18 bases between them. In DNA form, the CDR3 reads TGTGCCAGCAGCGCGGAGGGGGGACCGGGGGCCTACAATGAGCAGTTCTTC. This sequence encodes CASSAEGGPGAYNEQFF.

This chain connects TRBV6-2 or TRBV6-3 to TRBJ1-3, with no clear D. V was shortened by 2 bases and J by 0 bases, with 5 bases between the two germline ends. CDR1 is MNHEY and CDR2 is SVGEGT in the germline V gene. The CDR3 contains 14 residues. CDR3 sequence reads: CASSYGNSGNTIYF. CDR3 bases: TGTGCCAGCAGTTACGGGAACTCTGGAAACACCATATATTTT.

The sample holds a few counts of this clonotype. The genes are TRBV4-2 and TRBJ2-3; either TRBD1 or TRBD2 may fit D (6 bases each). This CDR3 contains 15 residues. Trimming left V 1 base short and J 6 bases short, with 14 bases between. Germline V gives CDR1 LGHNA, CDR2 YNFKEQ. Here the CDR3 DNA reads TGTGCCAGCAGCCAAGTACCGGGGGCAGGTGATACGCAGTATTTT. Translation gives CASSQVPGAGDTQYF.

The chain has TRBV11-1 and TRBJ2-3; the match to TRBD2 covers 8 bases. The J segment lost 7 bases and the V segment lost 2 bases, leaving 17 bases of the junction unmatched. Germline V CDR1 and CDR2: SGHAT, FQDESV (reference sequence). The CDR3 is made up of 18 amino acids. The CDR3 nucleotides read TGTGCCAGCAGCTTACGAGCGGGAGAGGGGTACAGACAGTATACGCAGTATTTT. Its translation: CASSLRAGEGYRQYTQYF.

The chain is built from TRBV28 and TRBJ2-7; D is unresolved. The CDR3 extends over 14 amino acids. V lost 4 bases and J lost 1, with 11 bases in between. Germline V gene sequence: CDR1 MDHEN, CDR2 SYDVKM. The CDR3 sequence is CASSSKDGSYEQYF. The CDR3, as DNA: TGTGCCAGCAGTTCCAAGGACGGTTCCTACGAGCAGTACTTC.

The CDR3 spells CASSVELTGELFF. The CDR3 bases are TGTGCCAGCAGCGTAGAGCTCACCGGGGAGCTGTTTTTT. The rearrangement uses TRBV9 and TRBJ2-2; D is undetermined. The V end was cut by 0 bases, the J end by 4 bases, with 4 bases between. Germline loops: CDR1 SGDLS, CDR2 YYNGEE. This CDR3 comprises 13 residues. The whole variable domain, remainder taken from reference TRBV9 and TRBJ2-2, is DSGVTQTPKHLITATGQRVTLRCSPRSGDLSVYWYQQSLDQGLQFLIQYYNGEERAKGNILERFSAQQFPDLHSELNLSSLELGDSALYFCASSVELTGELFFGEGSRLTVL.

This clonotype has just one count. The V gene is TRBV29-1, the J gene TRBJ2-7; no clear D gene. Trimming took 7 bases from V and 6 from J, leaving 16 bases between them. The CDR3 totals 12 residues. Germline assignment: CDR1 SQVTM and CDR2 ANQGSEA. CDR3 sequence reads: CSGVIGMGEQYF. Written as DNA, the CDR3 is TGCAGCGGGGTTATAGGAATGGGCGAGCAGTACTTC.

V usage is TRBV4-2 and J usage is TRBJ2-1, with TRBD1 matching 9 bases. The CDR3 is 17 amino acids. V was pared by 3 bases and J by 5 bases, with 11 bases of the junction left unmatched. Per the germline V gene, CDR1 is LGHNA and CDR2 is YNFKEQ. The DNA for the CDR3 is TGTGCCAGCAGCCACTCAACCGGGACAGGGATCAACAATGAGCAGTTCTTC. It yields the protein CASSHSTGTGINNEQFF.

The chain has TRBV3-1 and TRBJ2-5, with TRBD1 as a possible D gene (6 bases). Germline loops: CDR1 LGHDT, CDR2 YNNKEL (reference sequence). The CDR3 contains 16 residues. Trimming removed 1 base from V and 4 bases from J, with 16 bases in between. CDR3 protein: CASSQVVQGNSETQYF. Here the CDR3 DNA reads TGTGCCAGCAGCCAAGTGGTACAGGGTAATTCAGAGACCCAGTACTTC.

This clonotype was observed at least ten times. The CDR3 loop reads CASSQDLSTRGAFF. In nucleotides, the CDR3 is TGCGCCAGCAGCCAAGATCTGTCCACGAGGGGAGCTTTCTTT. V usage is TRBV4-3 and J usage is TRBJ1-1; D possibly corresponds to TRBD1 (5 bases). The CDR3 length is 14 residues. The germline gives CDR1 LGHNA, CDR2 YSLEER. With 0 bases removed from V and 10 bases from J, the gap between germline ends came to 15 bases.

CDR3 amino acids: CSVEGIAAPYNEQFF. For the CDR3, the DNA is TGCAGCGTCGAGGGAATAGCGGCTCCCTACAATGAGCAGTTCTTC. The V and J genes are TRBV29-1 and TRBJ2-1, with D maybe TRBD2 (6 bases). CDR3 size: 15 residues. Trimming pared 6 bases from V and 2 bases from J, leaving 17 bases between. CDR1 and CDR2 (germline): SQVTM, ANQGSEA.

This chain uses TRBV4-1 with TRBJ2-7, with D unresolved. Germline V gene lookup returns CDR1 MGHRA and CDR2 YSYEKL. V lost 5 bases to trimming and J lost 1 base, with 12 bases between them. The CDR3 covers 14 residues. The DNA of the CDR3 is TGCGCCAGCAGCGACGTTACTCGTTCCTACGAGCAGTACTTC. Residues: CASSDVTRSYEQYF.

This clonotype was detected many times. The junction departs from the called germline gene at one end, perhaps through a read error. This chain joins TRBV29-1 and TRBJ2-2; TRBD1 or TRBD2 may be the D gene (5 bases each). The germline V gene encodes CDR1 SQVTM and CDR2 ANQGSEA. The CDR3 extends over 13 amino acids. CDR3 region: CSATLGTDGELFF. The CDR3 DNA sequence: TGCAGCGCCACTTTGGGGACGGACGGGGAACTGTTTTTT.

This clonotype was counted between two and nine times. The CDR3 loop is CASSGGSPNEQYF. CDR3 sequence (DNA): TGTGCCAGCAGCGGCGGAAGTCCTAACGAGCAGTACTTC. This rearrangement joins TRBV27 to TRBJ2-7; D gene unclear. The ends were cut back, 6 bases at V and 5 bases at J, with 14 bases in the middle. CDR1 and CDR2 from the germline V gene are MNHEY and SMNVEV (reference sequence). There are 13 residues in the CDR3.

The rearrangement joins TRBV15 to TRBJ2-7, with a weak D call TRBD2 (5 bases). This CDR3 has 13 amino acids. Trimming took 0 bases from V and 7 from J, leaving 10 bases between them. Germline CDR1 reads LNHNV; CDR2 reads YYDKDF (reference sequence). CDR3 in amino acids: CATSRDSGSEQYF. CDR3 in DNA: TGTGCCACCAGCAGAGATTCGGGGTCGGAGCAGTACTTC.

This clonotype was counted between two and nine times. The J gene is TRBJ2-7, the V gene TRBV4-3, with a weak D call TRBD2 (5 bases). The CDR3 has 15 residues. V gave up 0 bases and J gave up 2 bases, with 11 bases separating them. Germline CDR1 reads LGHNA; CDR2 reads YSLEER. The CDR3 sequence is CASSQDRGLTYEQYF. The DNA for the CDR3 is TGCGCCAGCAGCCAAGACCGCGGACTTACCTACGAGCAGTACTTC.

This clonotype appeared many times. The V call is TRBV12-3 or TRBV12-4, the J call TRBJ2-7, with D possibly matching TRBD1 (6 bases). This CDR3 contains 14 residues. Trimming stripped 7 bases from V and 5 bases from J, with 18 bases between. CDR3 sequence reads: CASTFAGAFNEQYF. In DNA, the CDR3 is TGTGCCAGCACTTTCGCAGGGGCGTTCAACGAGCAGTACTTC.

This chain uses TRBV7-9 with TRBJ2-1; 11 bases line up with TRBD2. V lost 4 bases to trimming and J lost 8 bases; unmatched junction nucleotides: 4. The CDR3 totals 14 residues. From germline, CDR1 is SEHNR and CDR2 FQNEAQ (reference sequence). This chain's CDR3 is CASSSGLAVDEQFF. CDR3 nucleotides: TGTGCCAGCAGCTCGGGACTAGCGGTGGATGAGCAGTTCTTC. Filled out from reference TRBV7-9 and TRBJ2-1, the complete variable domain reads DTGVSQNPRHKITKRGQNVTFRCDPISEHNRLYWYRQTLGQGPEFLTYFQNEAQLEKSRLLSDRFSAERPKGSFSTLEIQRTEQGDSAMYLCASSSGLAVDEQFFGPGTRLTVL.

This chain links TRBV29-1 with TRBJ2-1; 9 bases map to TRBD2. The CDR3 has 15 amino acids. Looked up from germline, CDR1 is SQVTM and CDR2 is ANQGSEA. The junction had 6 bases not matched to a gene; V was cut back by 2 bases and J by 4 bases. CDR3 nucleotide sequence: TGCAGCGTTGAATGGCGGGAGGGCAATTACAATGAGCAGTTCTTC. This encodes CSVEWREGNYNEQFF.

This clonotype occurred a few times. The V gene is TRBV7-9, the J gene TRBJ2-7; TRBD2 agrees at 8 bases. Germline V CDR1 and CDR2: SEHNR, FQNEAQ (reference sequence). J lost 3 bases, V lost 5 bases, and 6 bases had no gene match. This CDR3 has 14 residues. The CDR3 DNA reads TGTGCCAGCAGCCCTAGCGGGCGCGACTACGAGCAGTACTTC. Its protein product is CASSPSGRDYEQYF.

The V call is TRBV6-2 or TRBV6-3, the J call TRBJ2-1; D perhaps matches TRBD2 (5 bases). The V and J ends lost 9 bases and 3 bases respectively, with 12 bases between them. The CDR3 length is 13 residues. The germline V gene encodes CDR1 MNHEY and CDR2 SVGEGT. For the CDR3, the DNA is TGTGCCAGTCGGGGTCCGGGCTACAATGAGCAGTTCTTC. It encodes CASRGPGYNEQFF.

CDR3: CASSQWGSGNEQFF. DNA of the CDR3: TGTGCCAGCAGCCAATGGGGCAGCGGCAATGAGCAGTTCTTC. This chain uses TRBV4-2 with TRBJ2-1; TRBD1 or TRBD2 may be the D gene (5 bases each). The CDR3 consists of 14 residues. Germline CDR1 and CDR2: LGHNA and YNFKEQ. The germline V and J ends were trimmed by 2 bases and 6 bases, with 11 bases remaining between them.

The rearrangement joins TRBV4-1 to TRBJ2-7, with D possibly matching TRBD1 (6 bases). There are 14 residues in the CDR3. The germline CDR1 and CDR2 sequences are MGHRA and YSYEKL. Trimming removed 0 bases at V and 6 bases at J, with 12 bases between. Here the CDR3 reads CASSQENRDLEQYF. CDR3 sequence (DNA): TGCGCCAGCAGCCAAGAAAACAGGGATCTCGAGCAGTACTTC.

This clonotype was recorded a few times. The V gene is TRBV7-2, the J gene TRBJ2-5; D is possibly TRBD1 or TRBD2 (5 bases each). CDR3 size: 16 residues. The V gene lost 2 bases and the J gene lost 6 bases, with 19 bases spanning the gap. CDR1 and CDR2 (germline): SGHTA, FQGNSA. The CDR3 DNA follows: TGTGCCAGCAGCTTAAAGAGGGACCCCACCGTGAAGACCCAGTACTTC. Translated, it gives CASSLKRDPTVKTQYF.

Ten or more counts support this clonotype. The chain combines TRBV7-9 with TRBJ2-7; TRBD1 is a possible D gene (5 bases). The CDR3 contains 14 residues. V lost 4 bases, J lost 1 base, and 11 bases lay in between. CDR1 and CDR2 (germline): SEHNR, FQNEAQ (reference sequence). The CDR3 protein is CASSSDTRSYEQYF. CDR3 sequence (DNA): TGTGCCAGCAGCTCGGACACAAGATCCTACGAGCAGTACTTC.

This rearrangement joins TRBV12-3 or TRBV12-4 to TRBJ2-4; TRBD2 aligns across 10 bases. The junction had 2 bases not matched to a gene; V was cut back by 6 bases and J by 12 bases. The CDR3 has 11 residues. CDR3: CASSGTSAQYF. The CDR3 DNA reads TGTGCCAGCAGCGGGACTAGCGCTCAGTACTTC.